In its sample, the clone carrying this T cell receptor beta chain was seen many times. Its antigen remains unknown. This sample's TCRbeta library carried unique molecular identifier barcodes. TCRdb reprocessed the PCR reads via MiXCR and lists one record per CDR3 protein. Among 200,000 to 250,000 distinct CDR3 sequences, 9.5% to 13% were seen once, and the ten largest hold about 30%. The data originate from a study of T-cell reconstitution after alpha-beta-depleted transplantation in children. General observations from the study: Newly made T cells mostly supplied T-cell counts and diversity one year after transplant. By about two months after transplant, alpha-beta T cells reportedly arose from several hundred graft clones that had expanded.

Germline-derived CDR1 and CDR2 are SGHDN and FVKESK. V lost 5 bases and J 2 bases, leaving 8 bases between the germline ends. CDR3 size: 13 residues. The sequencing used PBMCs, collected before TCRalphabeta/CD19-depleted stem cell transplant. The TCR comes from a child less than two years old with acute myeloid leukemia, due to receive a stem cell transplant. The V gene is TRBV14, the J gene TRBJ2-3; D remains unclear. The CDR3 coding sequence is TGTGCCAGCAGCGACGACATCACAGATACGCAGTATTTT. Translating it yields CASSDDITDTQYF.